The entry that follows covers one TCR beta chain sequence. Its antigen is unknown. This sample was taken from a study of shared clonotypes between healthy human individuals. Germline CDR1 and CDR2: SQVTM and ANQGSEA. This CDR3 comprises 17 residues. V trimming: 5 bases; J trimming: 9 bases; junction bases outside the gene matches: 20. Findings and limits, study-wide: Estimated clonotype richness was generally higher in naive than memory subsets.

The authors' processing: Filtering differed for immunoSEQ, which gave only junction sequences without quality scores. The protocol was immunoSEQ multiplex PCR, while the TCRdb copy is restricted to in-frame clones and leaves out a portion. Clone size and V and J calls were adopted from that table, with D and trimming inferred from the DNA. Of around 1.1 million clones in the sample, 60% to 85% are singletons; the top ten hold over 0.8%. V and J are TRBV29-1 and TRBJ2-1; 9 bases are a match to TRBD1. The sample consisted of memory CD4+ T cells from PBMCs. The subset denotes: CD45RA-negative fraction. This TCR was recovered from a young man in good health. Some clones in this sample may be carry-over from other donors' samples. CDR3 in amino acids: CSVSYTNPGQGGAEQFF. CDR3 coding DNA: TGCAGCGTTTCCTATACAAATCCGGGACAGGGTGGGGCTGAGCAGTTCTTC.